The 17 T cell receptor beta chains reported below all come from one sample, sequenced in a study of blood T cell repertoires in COVID-19. Produced via immunoSEQ multiplex PCR; TCRdb's table is partial and in-frame only. The table shows 350,000 or so clones, with 80% to 90% occurring only once. The specimen was PBMCs or T cells enriched from blood (not recorded which). The receptor set was obtained from a woman in her thirties or forties with acute COVID-19.

The V call is TRBV3-1 (or the pseudogene TRBV3-2), the J call TRBJ1-1; D is possibly TRBD1 (6 bases). V was cut by 4 bases and J by 0 bases, with 9 bases left in between. Germline-derived CDR1 and CDR2 are LGHDT and YNNKEL (reference sequence). The CDR3 is 14 residues long. As DNA, the CDR3 is TGTGCCAGCAGCCCCAGGACAGTGAACACTGAAGCTTTCTTT. Translated, it gives CASSPRTVNTEAFF.

This clone occurred a few times. V and J are TRBV27 and TRBJ2-5; D call uncertain. The CDR3 has 14 amino acids. V was clipped by 2 bases and J by 0 bases, with 7 bases between them. Per germline, CDR1 MNHEY and CDR2 SMNVEV (reference sequence). As DNA, the CDR3 is TGTGCCAGCAGTTTAAGAGCGTACCAAGAGACCCAGTACTTC. Amino acids: CASSLRAYQETQYF.

The J gene is TRBJ1-4, the V gene TRBV3-1 (or the pseudogene TRBV3-2); 8 bases align to TRBD1. The germline V gene has CDR1 LGHDT and CDR2 YNNKEL (reference sequence). The trim removed 6 bases at V and 0 bases at J, leaving 6 bases unmatched. There are 16 residues in the CDR3. CDR3 bases: TGTGCCAGCAGAGGGGCAGGGGGCTCAACTAATGAAAAACTGTTTTTT. Translated: CASRGAGGSTNEKLFF.

The chain has TRBV28 and TRBJ2-2, with 8 bases fitting TRBD2. Germline V gene sequence: CDR1 MDHEN, CDR2 SYDVKM. The CDR3 length is 14 residues. Trimming at V came to 6 bases and at J to 1 base, leaving 1 base not matched to a gene. The DNA for the CDR3 is TGTGCCAGCAGGGGACTAGTGAACACCGGGGAGCTGTTTTTT. Its translation is CASRGLVNTGELFF.

The chain is built from TRBV6-6 and TRBJ2-2, with 10 positions matching TRBD1. The germline gives CDR1 MNHNY, CDR2 SVGAGI (reference sequence). V trimming: 6 bases; J trimming: 5 bases; junction bases outside the gene matches: 9. The CDR3 has 16 residues. CDR3 in amino acids: CASSHPAGQGTGELFF. CDR3 coding DNA: TGTGCCAGCAGCCATCCCGCGGGACAGGGGACCGGGGAGCTGTTTTTT.

Details on this clone: Other DNA variants within this sample encode the same CDR3. The chain has TRBV9 and TRBJ1-2; no clear D. Germline V gene data show CDR1 as SGDLS and CDR2 as YYNGEE. V was trimmed by 0 bases and J by 5 bases, leaving 8 bases between them. The CDR3 contains 13 residues. CDR3 region: CASSVAGAYGYTF. The CDR3 DNA reads as TGTGCCAGCAGCGTAGCAGGTGCATATGGCTACACCTTC.

The rearrangement uses TRBV3-1 (or the pseudogene TRBV3-2) and TRBJ2-1; the D is unclear. The V gene's germline CDR1 is LGHDT and CDR2 YNNKEL (reference sequence). CDR3 length equals 15 residues. V was shortened by 4 bases and J by 1 base, with 11 bases between the two germline ends. CDR3 loop: CASSLKLKSYNEQFF. In nucleotides, the CDR3 is TGTGCCAGCAGCCTTAAGCTCAAGTCCTACAATGAGCAGTTCTTC.

This chain connects TRBV3-1 (or the pseudogene TRBV3-2) to TRBJ2-1, with a tentative D call TRBD2 (6 bases). The CDR3 length is 12 residues. Trimming cost V 8 bases and J 1 base, with 6 bases left between them. Germline loops: CDR1 LGHDT, CDR2 YNNKEL (reference sequence). For the CDR3, the DNA is TGTGCCAGCGGGGGGTCCTACAATGAGCAGTTCTTC. It is translated as CASGGSYNEQFF.

The chain is built from TRBV6-2 or TRBV6-3 and TRBJ1-1; TRBD1 is a possible D gene (6 bases). This CDR3 region has 15 residues. Trimming cost V 6 bases and J 1 base, with 15 bases left between them. The germline V gene encodes CDR1 MNHEY and CDR2 SVGEGT. In DNA, the CDR3 is TGTGCCAGCAGCCGAGGGGGGGGCGGGAACACTGAAGCTTTCTTT. Translation: CASSRGGGGNTEAFF.

In this sample, this clone turned up a few times. This sample also contains other DNA sequences that code for the same CDR3. The chain links TRBV7-2 to TRBJ1-2; TRBD1 matches 7 bases. V lost 5 bases, J lost 3 bases, and 9 bases stayed unmatched. The germline V gene encodes CDR1 SGHTA and CDR2 FQGNSA. The CDR3 covers 15 residues. The CDR3, as DNA: TGTGCCAGCAGCCCCCGACAGGGTCCGGACTATGGCTACACCTTC. Protein: CASSPRQGPDYGYTF.

The V call is TRBV19, the J call TRBJ2-2, with 9 bases fitting TRBD2. The CDR3 is 21 amino acids. Looked up from germline, CDR1 is LNHDA and CDR2 is SQIVND (reference sequence). The junction had 29 bases not matched to a gene; V was cut back by 11 bases and J by 4 bases. CDR3 in amino acids: CASLASGGFPTYLETTGELFF. The CDR3 coding sequence is TGTGCCTCCCTCGCCAGCGGGGGGTTCCCAACCTATTTGGAGACCACCGGGGAGCTGTTTTTT.

The V and J genes are TRBV2 and TRBJ1-2; 7 bases match TRBD1. Germline V gives CDR1 SNHLY, CDR2 FYNNEI. The CDR3 is 14 amino acids. J gave up 1 base and V 7 bases, and 6 bases lay outside the gene matches. This chain's CDR3 is CASTSRGLNYGYTF. DNA of the CDR3: TGTGCCAGCACAAGTAGGGGGCTTAACTATGGCTACACCTTC.

V gene TRBV19 combines with J gene TRBJ1-6; the D is unclear. V was clipped by 7 bases and J by 9 bases, with 19 bases between them. There are 15 residues in the CDR3. In germline, CDR1 is LNHDA, CDR2 SQIVND (reference sequence). Here the CDR3 DNA reads TGTGCCAGTACCCGGGCGGGATCGTACGGTTCACCCCTCCACTTT. This gives the protein CASTRAGSYGSPLHF.

The J gene is TRBJ1-4, the V gene TRBV19, with 7 positions matching TRBD1. Germline V gene sequence: CDR1 LNHDA, CDR2 SQIVND (reference sequence). Trimming at V came to 4 bases and at J to 10 bases, leaving 6 bases not matched to a gene. The CDR3 has 13 residues. CDR3 amino acids: CASSNVRQGKLFF. The CDR3 DNA reads TGTGCCAGTAGTAATGTAAGACAGGGAAAACTGTTTTTT.

The CDR3 reads CASSSRTGGSLGDNEQFF. CDR3 nucleotides: TGTGCCAGCAGCTCCCGGACGGGGGGGTCTCTCGGGGACAATGAGCAGTTCTTC. The rearrangement links TRBV7-8 to TRBJ2-1, with 8 bases that match TRBD2. This CDR3 spans 18 amino acids. J was trimmed by 5 bases and V by 4 bases; bases with no gene match: 16. Germline V gene data show CDR1 as SGHVS and CDR2 as FQNEAQ.

The chain links TRBV10-3 to TRBJ2-2, with D unclear. This CDR3 has 14 residues. V lost 9 bases and J 0 bases, leaving 11 bases between the germline ends. CDR1 and CDR2 (germline): ENHRY, SYGVKD. The CDR3 DNA is TGTGCCATGAGTAGAGCGTCGAACACCGGGGAGCTGTTTTTT. Protein sequence: CAMSRASNTGELFF.

The chain joins TRBV6-2 or TRBV6-3 to TRBJ2-2, with 10 bases matching TRBD2. V dropped 4 bases and J dropped 0; count of bases not matched to a gene: 11. In germline, CDR1 is MNHEY, CDR2 SVGEGT. The CDR3 runs to 19 residues. The CDR3 DNA sequence: TGTGCCAGCAGTTCCATACTACGGCTAGCGGGGGCGAACACCGGGGAGCTGTTTTTT. Protein sequence: CASSSILRLAGANTGELFF.